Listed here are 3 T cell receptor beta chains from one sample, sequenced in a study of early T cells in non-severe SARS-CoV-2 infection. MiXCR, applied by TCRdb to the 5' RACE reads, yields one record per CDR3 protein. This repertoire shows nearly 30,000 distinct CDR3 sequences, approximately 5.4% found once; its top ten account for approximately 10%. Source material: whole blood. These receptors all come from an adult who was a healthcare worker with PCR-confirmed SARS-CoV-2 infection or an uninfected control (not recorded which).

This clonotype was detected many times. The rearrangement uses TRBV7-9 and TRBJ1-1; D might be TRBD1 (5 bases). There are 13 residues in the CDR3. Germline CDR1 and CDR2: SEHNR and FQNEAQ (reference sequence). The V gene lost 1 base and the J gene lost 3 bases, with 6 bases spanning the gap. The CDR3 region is CASSLEQDTEAFF. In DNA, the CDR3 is TGTGCCAGCAGCTTAGAACAGGACACTGAAGCTTTCTTT. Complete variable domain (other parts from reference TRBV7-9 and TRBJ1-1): DTGVSQNPRHKITKRGQNVTFRCDPISEHNRLYWYRQTLGQGPEFLTYFQNEAQLEKSRLLSDRFSAERPKGSFSTLEIQRTEQGDSAMYLCASSLEQDTEAFFGQGTRLTVV.

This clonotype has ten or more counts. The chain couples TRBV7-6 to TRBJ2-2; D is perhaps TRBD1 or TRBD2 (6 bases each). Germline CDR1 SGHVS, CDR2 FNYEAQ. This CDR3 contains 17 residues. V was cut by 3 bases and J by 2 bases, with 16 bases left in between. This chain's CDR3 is CASSFGGQGSNTGELFF. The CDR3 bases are TGTGCCAGCAGCTTCGGAGGGCAGGGGTCTAACACCGGGGAGCTGTTTTTT.

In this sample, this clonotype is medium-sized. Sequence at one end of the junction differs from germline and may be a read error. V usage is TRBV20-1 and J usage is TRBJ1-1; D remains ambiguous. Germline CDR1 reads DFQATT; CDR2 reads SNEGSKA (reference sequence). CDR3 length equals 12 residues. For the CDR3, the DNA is TGCAGTGCCAGAGCTTGGAACACTGAAGCTTTCTTT. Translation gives CSARAWNTEAFF.